Here is one T cell receptor beta chain with its context. As yet, its antigen is unknown. CDR3 length equals 12 residues. CDR1 SEHNR and CDR2 FQNEAQ come from the germline V gene (reference sequence). V was clipped by 6 bases and J by 2 bases, with 5 bases between them. The table came from immunoSEQ multiplex PCR; TCRdb's copy has only in-frame clones and leaves some out. This sample has roughly 69,000 clones; more than 80% occur once, and the top ten carry approximately 5.6%. The sample is drawn from a study of OX40 agonist ivuxolimab in advanced cancers. Background on the study: Hepatocellular carcinoma, melanoma, renal cell or head and neck cancer was diagnosed in the dose-escalation patients. Partial responses, seen in three patients, involved one hepatocellular carcinoma and two cutaneous melanomas.

Overall study findings and caveats: Expanded peripheral T-cell antigen specificity went undetermined. On average, a greater number of expanded clones characterised CD8+ T cells relative to CD4+.

The sample in question was CD4+ or CD8+ T cells sorted from blood, obtained in a trial of the OX40 agonist ivuxolimab. The genes are TRBV7-9 and TRBJ1-3, with unresolved D. The sequence came from an adult with an advanced solid tumor such as melanoma, head and neck, liver or kidney cancer. The CDR3 region has the DNA TGTGCCAGCAGGGTTCCTGGAAACACCATATATTTT. It translates to CASRVPGNTIYF.